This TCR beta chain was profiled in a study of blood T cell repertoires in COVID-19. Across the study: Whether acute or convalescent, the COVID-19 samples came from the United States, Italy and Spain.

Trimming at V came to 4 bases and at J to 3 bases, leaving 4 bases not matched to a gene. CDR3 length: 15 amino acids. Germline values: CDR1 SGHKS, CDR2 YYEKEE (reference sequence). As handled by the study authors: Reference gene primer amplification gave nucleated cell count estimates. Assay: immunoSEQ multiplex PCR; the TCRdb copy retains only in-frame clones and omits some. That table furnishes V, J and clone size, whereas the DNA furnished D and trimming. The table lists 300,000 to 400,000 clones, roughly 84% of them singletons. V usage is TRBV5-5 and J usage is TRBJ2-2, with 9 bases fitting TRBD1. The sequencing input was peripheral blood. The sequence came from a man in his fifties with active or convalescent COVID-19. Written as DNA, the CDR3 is TGTGCCAGCAGCCCCAGACAGGGGGACACCGGGGAGCTGTTTTTT. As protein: CASSPRQGDTGELFF.